The clone carrying this T cell receptor (beta chain) was picked up a small number of times. Its matching antigen is unknown. These data belong to a study of T cells in localized non-small cell lung cancer. Findings and caveats of the study: Researchers found a median approximately 60 of the top 100 tumor clones in adjacent lung.

The table came from immunoSEQ multiplex PCR; TCRdb's copy has only in-frame clones and leaves some out. The table lists over 30,000 clones, 86% of them singletons. The CDR3 is 15 residues long. Trimming cost V 0 bases and J 6 bases, with 14 bases left between them. Germline CDR1 reads SGHAT; CDR2 reads FQNNGV. V gene TRBV11-2 combines with J gene TRBJ1-2; no clear D gene. The starting material was peripheral blood mononuclear cells, obtained before any cancer treatment. This TCR derives from a male donor aged 60 or older with stage II lung adenocarcinoma. CDR3 sequence (DNA): TGTGCCAGCAGCTTAGATTGGATAGGGAACCATGGCTACACCTTC. Translation: CASSLDWIGNHGYTF.